This T cell receptor beta chain appears in the sequencing data of a study of blood T cells in healthy people across ages. The CDR3 runs 16 residues. V was trimmed by 1 base and J by 0 bases, leaving 12 bases between them. Germline CDR1 and CDR2: SGHTA and FQGNSA. This clonotype has just a few counts. Through a sample-barcoded 5' primer and a J-beta primer mix, a second PCR was run for 7 to 11 cycles. MiXCR, run by TCRdb on the 5' RACE reads, gives a single entry per CDR3 protein. The table records about 800,000 distinct CDR3 sequences, 20% to 30% of them present only once. This same sample was also taken into another study, of T cells of mothers and their children. That paper states: Inherited differences only slightly affect thymic shaping of TCR recombination output.

The V call is TRBV7-2, the J call TRBJ2-5; possible D gene TRBD2, 6 bases. Material: blood. This receptor was identified in a boy between 5 and 17 years old in good health. The CDR3 coding sequence is TGTGCCAGCAGCTTAGGGCGAGCGGGCGACCAAGAGACCCAGTACTTC. Its translation is CASSLGRAGDQETQYF.